A selection of T cell receptor beta chains follows, all from one sample in a study of blood T cell repertoires in COVID-19. Libraries were prepared by immunoSEQ multiplex PCR; TCRdb keeps only in-frame clonotypes and omits some of them. The table shows a few hundred thousand clones, with 70% to 90% occurring only once. Sequenced input: PBMCs or T cells enriched from blood (not recorded which). The origin of the receptors is a woman aged 50 to 65 who had been exposed to COVID-19. Each CDR3 is given with its conserved first and last residue. D genes are given only for firm matches. Expanded clones get a size class; other rows say once, few or many, or leave the size out.

>NA|TRBJ1-2|NA|TRBV19
TGTGCCAGTAGTATCGGTGGGGCTGGTGGCTACACCTTC
CASSIGGAGGYTF
>few|TRBJ2-7|TRBD1|TRBV5-4
TGTGCCAGCAGCCGGACAGGGGACATCTACGAGCAGTACTTC
CASSRTGDIYEQYF
>NA|TRBJ2-3|NA|TRBV10-3
TGTGCCATCAGCCTCGAGCGAGGGACAGATACGCAGTATTTT
CAISLERGTDTQYF
>NA|TRBJ2-7|NA|TRBV29-1
TGCAGCGTCGTGACTGGCCCTTGGGAGCAGTACTTC
CSVVTGPWEQYF
>NA|TRBJ2-5|NA|TRBV11-2
TGTGCCAGCAGTTCAGTAACAGGGGCCGGGGGGACCCAGTACTTC
CASSSVTGAGGTQYF
>NA|TRBJ1-5|NA|TRBV7-2
TGTGCCAGCCCCAGGATGAGGAGGTGGGGGCCCCAGCATTTT
CASPRMRRWGPQHF
>NA|TRBJ1-3|NA|TRBV29-1
TGCAGCGTTGAAGATCGAGGAGAACCCATATATTTT
CSVEDRGEPIYF
>few|TRBJ1-5|NA|TRBV3-1/TRBV3-2
TGTGCCAGCAGCCCACACCAGCGGGGGGACAATCAGCCCCAGCATTTT
CASSPHQRGDNQPQHF
>once|TRBJ1-2|TRBD1|TRBV27
TGTGCCAGCAGTTCCGCCCTGATACAGGGGCTGTATGGCTACACCTTC
CASSSALIQGLYGYTF
>NA|TRBJ1-2|TRBD1|TRBV5-4
TGTGCCAGCAGCGTGACAGGGGCCAACTATGGCTACACCTTC
CASSVTGANYGYTF
>NA|TRBJ1-2|TRBD1|TRBV18
TGTGCCAGCTCTCCCGGGACAGGGGGCATCAATGGCTACACCTTC
CASSPGTGGINGYTF
>NA|TRBJ2-1|TRBD1|TRBV5-1
TGCGCCAGCAGCTTGGGGACAGGGTTGGACTACAATGAGCAGTTCTTC
CASSLGTGLDYNEQFF
>once|TRBJ1-1|NA|TRBV7-2
TGTGCCAGCAGCTTGGTCTTTAGCACTGAAGCTTTCTTT
CASSLVFSTEAFF
>NA|TRBJ2-7|TRBD1|TRBV6-5
TGTGCCAGCACCCCACAAACGACAGGGAACAACGAGCAGTACTTC
CASTPQTTGNNEQYF
>NA|TRBJ1-5|NA|TRBV6-5
TGTGCCAGCCGGGGGGGGCTTTATCAGCCCCAGCATTTT
CASRGGLYQPQHF
>NA|TRBJ2-5|NA|TRBV15
TGTGCCACCAGCAGAGGGACTTTGGGGAAGACCCAGTACTTC
CATSRGTLGKTQYF
>few|TRBJ2-3|TRBD1|TRBV7-2
TGTGCCAGCAGCTTAGGTCAGGGGGCTTCGGGTACGCAGTATTTT
CASSLGQGASGTQYF
>NA|TRBJ1-6|NA|TRBV2
TGTGCCAGCAGTGAAAGGGAGAATTCACCCCTCCACTTT
CASSERENSPLHF
>NA|TRBJ2-6|TRBD2|TRBV2
TGTGCCAGCACCGAGGGAGGGTACGGGGCCAACGTCCTGACTTTC
CASTEGGYGANVLTF
>NA|TRBJ1-1|TRBD1|TRBV18
TGTGCCAGCTCACCATCCCAGACAGGGGGCTTGAACACTGAAGCTTTCTTT
CASSPSQTGGLNTEAFF
>few|TRBJ1-2|NA|TRBV14
TGTGCCAGCAGCCAAGATCGATACACCTATGGCTACACCTTC
CASSQDRYTYGYTF
>NA|TRBJ2-5|TRBD2|TRBV27
TGTGCCAGCAGGCATCTCTCGGGGGGAAAGACCCAGTACTTC
CASRHLSGGKTQYF
>once|TRBJ2-3|TRBD2|TRBV7-3
TGTGCCAGCAGCCTTAAACCCCGAGCGGGGGGGGCGACAGATACGCAGTATTTT
CASSLKPRAGGATDTQYF
>NA|TRBJ1-2|TRBD1|TRBV6-2/TRBV6-3
TGTGCCAGCAGTTACTTCCCACCGTCAGGGGGCGATGGCTACACCTTC
CASSYFPPSGGDGYTF
>many|TRBJ2-3|TRBD2|TRBV4-2
TGTGCCAGCAGCCAAACCGGGGGGAACACAGATACGCAGTATTTT
CASSQTGGNTDTQYF
>NA|TRBJ1-5|NA|TRBV19
TGTGCCAGTAGTGTTGACACGGAAGGTCAGCCCCAGCATTTT
CASSVDTEGQPQHF
>once|TRBJ1-1|NA|TRBV21-1
TGTGCCAGCAGCAAAGCGCCAAAGACCCTCGGGGGTATGAACACTGAAGCTTTCTTT
CASSKAPKTLGGMNTEAFF
>once|TRBJ2-7|TRBD1|TRBV19
TGTGCCAGTAGCGGGGAGGGGGACAGGGTATACGAGCAGTACTTC
CASSGEGDRVYEQYF
>once|TRBJ2-1|TRBD2|TRBV6-2/TRBV6-3
TGTGCCAGCAGCCTATTGGTAGCGGGGAGGGATGAGCAGTTCTTC
CASSLLVAGRDEQFF
>NA|TRBJ1-2|TRBD1|TRBV10-3
TGTGCCAGTACCGTGGACAGGGAAAACTATGGCTACACCTTC
CASTVDRENYGYTF
>few|TRBJ1-2|NA|TRBV29-1
TGCAGCGTTGAGAGGGACTATGGCTACACCTTC
CSVERDYGYTF
>NA|TRBJ1-2|TRBD1|TRBV28
TGTGCCAGCAGTACCGGGACAGGGCTGTTCTATGGCTACACCTTC
CASSTGTGLFYGYTF
>NA|TRBJ2-3|TRBD2|TRBV7-9
TGTGCCAGCAGCTCTAGCGGGGGGAGCACAGATACGCAGTATTTT
CASSSSGGSTDTQYF
>once|TRBJ1-1|TRBD1|TRBV4-2
TGTGCCAGCAGCCAAGAGGACGGGACAGGGACGAACACTGAAGCTTTCTTT
CASSQEDGTGTNTEAFF
>NA|TRBJ1-1|TRBD1|TRBV6-5
TGTGCCAGCCCTTACGGGACAGGGGGGATTGAAGCTTTCTTT
CASPYGTGGIEAFF
>NA|TRBJ1-1|NA|TRBV7-2
TGTGCCAGCAGCATCTCAGGCGTAGACACTGAAGCTTTCTTT
CASSISGVDTEAFF
>few|TRBJ2-5|NA|TRBV15
TGTGCCACCAGCAGAGATCGGGAAGAGACCCAGTACTTC
CATSRDREETQYF
>few|TRBJ1-4|NA|TRBV7-9
TGTGCCAGCACCCTCGCGAGCGGCGGAAATGAAAAACTGTTTTTT
CASTLASGGNEKLFF